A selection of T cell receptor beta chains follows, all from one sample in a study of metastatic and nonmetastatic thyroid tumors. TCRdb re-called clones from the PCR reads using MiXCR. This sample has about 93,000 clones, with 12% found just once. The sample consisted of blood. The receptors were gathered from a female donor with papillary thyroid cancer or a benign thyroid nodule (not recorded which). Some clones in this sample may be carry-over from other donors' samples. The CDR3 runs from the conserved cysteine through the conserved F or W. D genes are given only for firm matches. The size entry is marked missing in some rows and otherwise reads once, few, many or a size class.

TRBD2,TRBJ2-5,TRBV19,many,TGTGCCAGTAGTCGTAAAGGGGGGGAGGGACTAGCGGGAGGTCCATCGACCCAGTACTTC,CASSRKGGEGLAGGPSTQYF
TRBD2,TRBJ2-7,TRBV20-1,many,TGCAGTGCTAGAGAAAGCGGGAGGGCCACGTACGAGCAGTACTTC,CSARESGRATYEQYF
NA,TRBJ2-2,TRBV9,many,TGTGCCAGCAGCGTAATGCCGGAGACAGCAGTGAACACCGGGGAGCTGTTTTTT,CASSVMPETAVNTGELFF
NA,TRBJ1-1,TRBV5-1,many,TGCGCCAGCAGCTTGGTTACCCCAGGCACTGAAGCTTTCTTT,CASSLVTPGTEAFF
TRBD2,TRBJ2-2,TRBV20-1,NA,TGTAGTGCTAGAGGTCGGGAGGGGTATAGCGGGGAGCGGTTTTTT,CSARGREGYSGERFF
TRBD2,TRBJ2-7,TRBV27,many,TGTGCCAGCAGTCTGGGACTAGCGCGATTGGAGCAGTACTTC,CASSLGLARLEQYF
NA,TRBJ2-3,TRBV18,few,TGTGCCAGCTCACCGGGGGTAAACCCAGATACGCAGTATTTT,CASSPGVNPDTQYF
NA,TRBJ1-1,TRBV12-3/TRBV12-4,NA,TGTGCCAGCAGTTTATCAACAGGGTCAGAAGCTTTCTTT,CASSLSTGSEAFF
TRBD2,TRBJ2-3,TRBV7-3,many,TGTGCCAGCAGCTCCAACCCGGGACTAGCGGGATCTGGGGATACGCAGTATTTT,CASSSNPGLAGSGDTQYF
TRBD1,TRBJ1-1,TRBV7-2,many,TGTGCCAGCAGCTTAGCCTACAGGGGCAGTGAAGCTTTCTTT,CASSLAYRGSEAFF
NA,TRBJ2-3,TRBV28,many,TGTGCCAGCGGGACGAATCGAGATACGCAGTATTTT,CASGTNRDTQYF
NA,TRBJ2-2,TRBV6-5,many,TGTGCCAGCAGTTACTCGTATTCGTATGGGGGAACCGGGGAGCTGTTTTTT,CASSYSYSYGGTGELFF
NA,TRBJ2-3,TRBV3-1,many,TGTGCCAGCAGCCTCGGACCGCTATCCACAGATACGCAGTATTTT,CASSLGPLSTDTQYF
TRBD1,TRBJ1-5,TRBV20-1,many,TGCAGTGCTAGGGTCGGGACAGATAGCAATCAGCCCCAGCATTTT,CSARVGTDSNQPQHF
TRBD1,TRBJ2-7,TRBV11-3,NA,TGTGCCAGCAGCCTAGGACAGGGGTTTACCTACGAGCAGTACTTC,CASSLGQGFTYEQYF
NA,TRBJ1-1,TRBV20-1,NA,TGCAGTGTACCGGGCCCGAACACTGAAGCTTTCTTT,CSVPGPNTEAFF
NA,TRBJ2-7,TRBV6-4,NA,TGTGCCAGCAGACGACTCGGAGAATCGGCTAAAGGTGGCCCCTACGAGCAGTACTTC,CASRRLGESAKGGPYEQYF
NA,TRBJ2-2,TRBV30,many,TGTGCCTGGGGACGGGGTCTGACCGGGGAGCTGTTTTTT,CAWGRGLTGELFF
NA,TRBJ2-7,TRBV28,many,TGTGCCAGCAGTTTAAATTTCTACGAGCAGTACTTC,CASSLNFYEQYF
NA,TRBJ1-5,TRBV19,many,TGTGCCAGTAGCCAATCGGCGACTAGCAATCAGCCCCAGCATTTT,CASSQSATSNQPQHF
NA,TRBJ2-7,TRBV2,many,TGTGCCAGCACCCGTGCCGAGCAGTACTTC,CASTRAEQYF
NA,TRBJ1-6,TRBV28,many,TGTGCCAGCAGTTTAGCCCAACAAGTTTCACCCCTCCACTTT,CASSLAQQVSPLHF
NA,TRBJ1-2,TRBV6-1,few,TGTGCCAGCAGTAGGGAACAGGGTACTGGCTACACCTTC,CASSREQGTGYTF
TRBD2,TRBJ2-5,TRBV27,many,TGTGCCAGCAGACTAGCGGGAGCGTTTCAGACCCAGTACTTC,CASRLAGAFQTQYF
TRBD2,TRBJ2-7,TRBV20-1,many,TGCAGTGCGGGACTAGCGGGAGGCTCCGCGCAGTACTTC,CSAGLAGGSAQYF
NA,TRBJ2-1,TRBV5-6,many,TGTGCCAGCAGCTGGGCGGGCGCTGATGCCTACAATGAGCAGTTCTTC,CASSWAGADAYNEQFF
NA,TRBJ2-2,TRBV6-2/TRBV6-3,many,TGTGCCAGCAGTTACCCCGGGGGCTCAGAGCCCGGGGAGCTGTTTTTT,CASSYPGGSEPGELFF
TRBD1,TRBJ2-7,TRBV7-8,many,TGTGCCAGCAGCCCGGACAGGGCATACGAGCAGTACTTC,CASSPDRAYEQYF
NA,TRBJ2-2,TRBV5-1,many,TGCGCCAGCAGCTTGGCTGGGACCACCGGGGAGCTGTTTTTT,CASSLAGTTGELFF
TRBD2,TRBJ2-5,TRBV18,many,TGTGCCAGCTCACCTCCTGGACTAGCGGGAGTAGAGACCCAGTACTTC,CASSPPGLAGVETQYF
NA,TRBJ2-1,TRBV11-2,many,TGTGCCAGCAGCTTAGTCCCTGTTAGGGGTGAGCAGTTCTTC,CASSLVPVRGEQFF
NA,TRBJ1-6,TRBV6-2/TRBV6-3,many,TGTGCCAGCAGTTACCTCGACCCCCGACAGAGTTCACCCCTCCACTTT,CASSYLDPRQSSPLHF
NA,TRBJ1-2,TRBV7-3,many,TGTGCCAGCAGCTTCACAAGAGAAGGCGGCTACACCTTC,CASSFTREGGYTF
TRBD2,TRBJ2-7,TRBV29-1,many,TGCAGCGTTGAGGTTGGGGGGGGCTACGAGCAGTACTTC,CSVEVGGGYEQYF
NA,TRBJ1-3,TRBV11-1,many,TGTGCCAGCAGCTTTTCGCCTGGAAACACCATATATTTT,CASSFSPGNTIYF
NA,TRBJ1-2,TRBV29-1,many,TGCAGCGTAGACGTTAATGGCTACACCTTC,CSVDVNGYTF